This T cell receptor beta chain was obtained from a study of blood T cell repertoires in COVID-19. Study-level background: Samples representing acute and convalescent COVID-19 were sourced from the United States, Italy and Spain.

The germline V and J ends were trimmed by 4 bases and 3 bases, with 8 bases remaining between them. CDR1 is LGHNA, CDR2 YNFKEQ, per germline. This CDR3 region has 13 residues. Using immunoSEQ multiplex PCR, the repertoire was profiled, and TCRdb retains in-frame clones only, with some absent. The table includes approximately 470,000 clones, 87% detected once. This TCR was sampled from a woman under 30 who had recovered from COVID-19. Input material: PBMCs or T cells enriched from blood (not recorded which). This chain joins TRBV4-2 and TRBJ2-3; D ambiguous. The CDR3 bases are TGTGCCAGCAGCCCCAAACGGACAGATACGCAGTATTTT. Its protein product is CASSPKRTDTQYF.